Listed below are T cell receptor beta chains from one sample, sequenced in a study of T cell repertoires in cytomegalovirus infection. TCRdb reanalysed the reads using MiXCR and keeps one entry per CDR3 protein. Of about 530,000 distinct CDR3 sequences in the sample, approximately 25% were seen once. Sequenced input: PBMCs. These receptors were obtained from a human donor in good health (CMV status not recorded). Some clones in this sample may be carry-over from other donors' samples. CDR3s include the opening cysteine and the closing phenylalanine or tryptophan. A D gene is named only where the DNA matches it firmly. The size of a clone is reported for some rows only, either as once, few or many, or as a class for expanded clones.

CDR3 DNA: TGTGCCAGCAGTTTTCGAGATCGGACTTCACCCCTCCACTTT
CDR3 protein: CASSFRDRTSPLHF
J gene: TRBJ1-6
V gene: TRBV12-3/TRBV12-4
D gene: .
clone size: few

CDR3 DNA: TGTGCCAGCAGTTTACCCCGGGACAGAAAGCTCCGTCAGCCCCAGCATTTT
CDR3 protein: CASSLPRDRKLRQPQHF
J gene: TRBJ1-5
V gene: TRBV12-3/TRBV12-4
D gene: TRBD1
clone size: .

CDR3 DNA: TGTGCCAGCAGTTTATGGCGGGTCAGGCAAGAGACCCAGTACTTC
CDR3 protein: CASSLWRVRQETQYF
J gene: TRBJ2-5
V gene: TRBV12-3/TRBV12-4
D gene: .
clone size: .

CDR3 DNA: TGTGCCAGTAGTATTTCGCAGGGAACAGATACGCAGTATTTT
CDR3 protein: CASSISQGTDTQYF
J gene: TRBJ2-3
V gene: TRBV19
D gene: .
clone size: few

CDR3 DNA: TGTGCCAGGAGCAAACGATTAGCGGGAGGGACCCACAATGAGCAGTTCTTC
CDR3 protein: CARSKRLAGGTHNEQFF
J gene: TRBJ2-1
V gene: TRBV7-3
D gene: TRBD2
clone size: .

CDR3 DNA: TGTGCCAGCAGCCGTGGGACTAGCGGGAGGATGGAGACCCAGTACTTC
CDR3 protein: CASSRGTSGRMETQYF
J gene: TRBJ2-5
V gene: TRBV7-2
D gene: TRBD2
clone size: many

CDR3 DNA: TGTGCCAGCAGTTACAGTCGGTATAGCAATCAGCCCCAGCATTTT
CDR3 protein: CASSYSRYSNQPQHF
J gene: TRBJ1-5
V gene: TRBV6-5
D gene: .
clone size: many

CDR3 DNA: TGTGCCAGCAGCCCAATGCGCGAGAACACTGAAGCTTTCTTT
CDR3 protein: CASSPMRENTEAFF
J gene: TRBJ1-1
V gene: TRBV3-1
D gene: .
clone size: .

CDR3 DNA: TGTGCCAGCAGTCTGCTAGCTAGTGAGCAGTTCTTC
CDR3 protein: CASSLLASEQFF
J gene: TRBJ2-1
V gene: TRBV27
D gene: .
clone size: .

CDR3 DNA: TGTGCCAGCAGTTTAAGACAGGGGAGCTCTGGAAACACCATATATTTT
CDR3 protein: CASSLRQGSSGNTIYF
J gene: TRBJ1-3
V gene: TRBV28
D gene: TRBD1
clone size: few